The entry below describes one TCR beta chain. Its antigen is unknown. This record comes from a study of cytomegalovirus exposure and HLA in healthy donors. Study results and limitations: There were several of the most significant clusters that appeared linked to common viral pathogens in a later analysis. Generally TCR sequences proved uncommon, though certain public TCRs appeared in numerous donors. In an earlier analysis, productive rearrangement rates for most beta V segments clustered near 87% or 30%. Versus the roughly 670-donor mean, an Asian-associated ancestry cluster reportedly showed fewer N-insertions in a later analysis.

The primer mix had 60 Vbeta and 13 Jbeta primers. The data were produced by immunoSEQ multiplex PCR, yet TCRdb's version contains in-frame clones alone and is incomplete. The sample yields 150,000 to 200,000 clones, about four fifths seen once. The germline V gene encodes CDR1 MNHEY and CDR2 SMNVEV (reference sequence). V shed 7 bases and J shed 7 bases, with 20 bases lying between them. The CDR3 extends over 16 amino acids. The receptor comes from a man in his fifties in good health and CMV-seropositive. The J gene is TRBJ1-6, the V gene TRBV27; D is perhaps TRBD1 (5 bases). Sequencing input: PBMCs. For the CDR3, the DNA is TGTGCCAGCAACCGCTCCCCCGGACACCTGAATTCACCCCTCCACTTT. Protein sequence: CASNRSPGHLNSPLHF.